The 22 T cell receptor beta chains in this list originate from one sample, sequenced in a study of cytomegalovirus exposure and HLA in healthy donors. Generated by immunoSEQ multiplex PCR, the TCRdb table keeps only in-frame clones and is missing some. The sample comprises over 200,000 clones, around 88% of which are singletons, and 2.9% rests with the top ten. Specimen: PBMCs. These receptors were collected from a woman under 30 in good health and CMV-seronegative.

J is TRBJ1-2 and V is TRBV15; the match to TRBD1 covers 10 bases. This CDR3 has 17 residues. V lost 5 bases to trimming and J lost 4 bases; unmatched junction nucleotides: 13. The germline V gene has CDR1 LNHNV and CDR2 YYDKDF (reference sequence). The CDR3 reads CATSGIPDRDRGYGYTF. The CDR3 nucleotides are TGTGCCACCAGCGGAATCCCCGACCGGGACAGGGGCTATGGCTACACCTTC.

Details on this clone: Other DNA sequences in the same sample also yield this CDR3. The chain combines TRBV28 with TRBJ2-1; a possible D gene is TRBD2 (7 bases). The ends were cut back, 8 bases at V and 2 bases at J, with 10 bases in the middle. Germline CDR1 MDHEN, CDR2 SYDVKM. The CDR3 length is 13 residues. CDR3 protein: CASLGGPYNEQFF. As DNA, the CDR3 is TGTGCCAGCCTCGGGGGGCCCTACAATGAGCAGTTCTTC.

The rearrangement links TRBV6-4 to TRBJ2-3; D remains unclear. The CDR3 length is 13 residues. Germline V gives CDR1 MRHNA, CDR2 SNTAGT. The V and J ends lost 4 bases and 5 bases respectively, with 10 bases between them. CDR3 in amino acids: CASSVSIRDTQYF. In DNA form, the CDR3 reads TGTGCCAGCAGTGTATCGATTAGAGATACGCAGTATTTT.

The rearrangement links TRBV10-3 to TRBJ2-2; TRBD2 agrees at 7 bases. The CDR3 runs 18 residues. With V trimmed by 3 bases and J by 6 bases, 16 bases remained unmatched. Germline V gene lookup returns CDR1 ENHRY and CDR2 SYGVKD. CDR3 nucleotide sequence: TGTGCCATCAGTGAAGGCCCCCCTGGGACGGGAGGTCCCGGGGAGCTGTTTTTT. Protein sequence: CAISEGPPGTGGPGELFF.

The chain uses TRBV15 and TRBJ1-3; maybe TRBD1 (5 bases). The CDR3 has 16 amino acids. Deletions cut 6 bases from V and 2 bases from J, with 17 bases between. The germline V gene has CDR1 LNHNV and CDR2 YYDKDF (reference sequence). The CDR3 reads CATSKGAATPGNTIYF. The CDR3 bases are TGTGCCACCAGTAAAGGGGCCGCTACCCCTGGAAACACCATATATTTT.

This chain links TRBV5-1 with TRBJ2-7; 11 nucleotides agree with TRBD1. The CDR3 contains 15 residues. The trim removed 3 bases at V and 4 bases at J, leaving 6 bases unmatched. Per germline, CDR1 SGHRS and CDR2 YFSETQ. In nucleotides, the CDR3 is TGCGCCAGCAGCTGGGGGGGACAGGGGGGTTACGAGCAGTACTTC. This gives the protein CASSWGGQGGYEQYF. Full variable domain (remainder filled in from reference TRBV5-1 and TRBJ2-7): KAGVTQTPRYLIKTRGQQVTLSCSPISGHRSVSWYQQTPGQGLQFLFEYFSETQRNKGNFPGRFSGRQFSNSRSEMNVSTLELGDSALYLCASSWGGQGGYEQYFGPGTRLTVT.

The CDR3 nucleotides read TGTGCCAGCAGTTTGGGACAGTCCTACGAGCAGTACTTC. Translation: CASSLGQSYEQYF. V usage is TRBV27 and J usage is TRBJ2-7; the match to TRBD1 covers 7 bases. The CDR3 is 13 residues long. Germline assignment: CDR1 MNHEY and CDR2 SMNVEV (reference sequence). V lost 3 bases, J lost 1 base, and 0 bases stayed unmatched.

The chain recombines TRBV27 with TRBJ2-7; 9 nucleotides agree with TRBD2. CDR3 length equals 15 residues. Germline V gene data show CDR1 as MNHEY and CDR2 as SMNVEV (reference sequence). V lost 4 bases to trimming and J lost 3 bases; unmatched junction nucleotides: 7. The CDR3, as DNA: TGTGCCAGCAGTTGGACGGCGGGAGGGGACTACGAGCAGTACTTC. This sequence encodes CASSWTAGGDYEQYF.

The CDR3 reads CASSQAGLTNEQFF. CDR3 nucleotide sequence: TGTGCCAGCAGCCAAGCGGGATTAACGAATGAGCAGTTCTTC. The gene calls are TRBV4-2 and TRBJ2-1, with a tentative D call TRBD2 (5 bases). The germline V gene has CDR1 LGHNA and CDR2 YNFKEQ. Trimming took 1 base from V and 7 from J, leaving 11 bases between them. This CDR3 has 14 residues.

The V gene is TRBV5-1, the J gene TRBJ2-1, with TRBD2 identical over 13 bases. The CDR3 spans 17 residues. Germline CDR1 and CDR2: SGHRS and YFSETQ. V lost 4 bases to trimming and J lost 7 bases; unmatched junction nucleotides: 11. DNA of the CDR3: TGCGCCAGCAGCGCGACTTCCGGGACTAGCGGGAATAATGAGCAGTTCTTC. It yields the protein CASSATSGTSGNNEQFF.

V and J are TRBV28 and TRBJ1-2; TRBD1 matches 10 bases. The CDR3 has 15 residues. Germline assignment: CDR1 MDHEN and CDR2 SYDVKM. V shed 5 bases, J shed 2 bases, and the junction held 5 bases outside the gene matches. The CDR3 region has the DNA TGTGCCAGCAGTCCGATGACAGGGGGCAACTATGGCTACACCTTC. It translates to CASSPMTGGNYGYTF.

The rearrangement uses TRBV28 and TRBJ2-7, with 7 positions matching TRBD1. V was clipped by 6 bases and J by 4 bases; unmatched bases: 3. CDR3 length equals 12 residues. Germline V gene lookup returns CDR1 MDHEN and CDR2 SYDVKM. CDR3 sequence (DNA): TGTGCCAGCAGCCAGACAGGGTACGAGCAGTACTTC. This codes for CASSQTGYEQYF.

The chain links TRBV11-3 to TRBJ2-3; 11 positions match TRBD2. V shed 3 bases, J shed 3 bases, and the junction held 5 bases outside the gene matches. The CDR3 spans 16 residues. Looked up from germline, CDR1 is SGHNT and CDR2 is YENEEA. CDR3 nucleotide sequence: TGTGCCAGCAGCTTTGGCACTAGCGGGAGTACAGATACGCAGTATTTT. It encodes CASSFGTSGSTDTQYF.

The rearrangement joins TRBV5-6 to TRBJ2-3; 7 bases match TRBD2. Trimming took 4 bases from V and 5 from J; bases not matched to a gene: 10. This CDR3 region has 15 residues. CDR1 and CDR2 from the germline V gene are SGHDT and YYEEEE. CDR3 DNA: TGTGCCAGCAGCCGCGGACCTAGCGGTGTAGATACGCAGTATTTT. Protein sequence: CASSRGPSGVDTQYF.

The chain's CDR3 is CASDLRLAGRGYLNTGELFF. CDR3 DNA sequence: TGTGCCAGCGATTTAAGACTAGCGGGTAGGGGATATCTGAACACCGGGGAGCTGTTTTTT. The chain has TRBV2 and TRBJ2-2, with 10 positions matching TRBD2. Germline CDR1 is SNHLY and CDR2 is FYNNEI. V trimming: 8 bases; J trimming: 1 base; junction bases outside the gene matches: 19. The CDR3 length is 20 residues.

The CDR3 DNA reads as TGTGCCAGCATCGGACTAGCGGGTCCTTACGAGCAGTACTTC. Translated: CASIGLAGPYEQYF. The gene calls are TRBV27 and TRBJ2-7; 11 nucleotides line up with TRBD2. Germline V gene lookup returns CDR1 MNHEY and CDR2 SMNVEV (reference sequence). This CDR3 has 14 residues. V lost 7 bases to trimming and J lost 4 bases; unmatched junction nucleotides: 6.

The J gene is TRBJ2-7, the V gene TRBV7-8; a possible D gene is TRBD1 (5 bases). The CDR3 has 16 amino acids. The V gene's germline CDR1 is SGHVS and CDR2 FQNEAQ. Trimming cost V 2 bases and J 1 base, with 15 bases left between them. CDR3 in amino acids: CASSLTQGFPSYEQYF. The CDR3 DNA follows: TGTGCCAGCAGCTTAACCCAGGGTTTCCCATCCTACGAGCAGTACTTC.

This clone was observed a handful of times. V gene TRBV7-9 combines with J gene TRBJ2-7; perhaps TRBD2 as D (6 bases). The CDR3 has 13 residues. CDR1 is SEHNR, CDR2 FQNEAQ, per germline (reference sequence). V lost 8 bases and J lost 5, with 16 bases in between. Written as DNA, the CDR3 is TGTGCCAGCGGGGACTCGGGTTCCCACGAGCAGTACTTC. Amino acids: CASGDSGSHEQYF.

The CDR3 loop reads CASSSIRTGVLYEQYF. DNA of the CDR3: TGTGCCAGTAGTAGCATAAGGACAGGGGTCCTATACGAGCAGTACTTC. This chain uses TRBV19 with TRBJ2-7; the match to TRBD1 covers 9 bases. The CDR3 length is 16 residues. Germline V gives CDR1 LNHDA, CDR2 SQIVND (reference sequence). The V and J ends lost 4 bases and 4 bases, in that order; junction bases with no gene match: 11. Full variable domain (rest looked up from reference TRBV19 and TRBJ2-7): DGGITQSPKYLFRKEGQNVTLSCEQNLNHDAMYWYRQDPGQGLRLIYYSQIVNDFQKGDIAEGYSVSREKKESFPLTVTSAQKNPTAFYLCASSSIRTGVLYEQYFGPGTRLTVT.

This clone was recorded a few times. The chain couples TRBV27 to TRBJ1-2; tentatively, D is TRBD1 (6 bases). The germline CDR1 and CDR2 sequences are MNHEY and SMNVEV (reference sequence). The CDR3 extends over 12 amino acids. Trimming pared 6 bases from V and 6 bases from J, leaving 11 bases between. CDR3 coding DNA: TGTGCCAGCAGCCGCACAGGGAATGGCTACACCTTC. Protein sequence: CASSRTGNGYTF.

The chain has TRBV20-1 and TRBJ1-5, with 7 bases fitting TRBD1. The CDR3 sequence is 11 residues long. In germline, CDR1 is DFQATT, CDR2 SNEGSKA (reference sequence). V lost 5 bases, J lost 15 bases, and 10 bases stayed unmatched. As DNA, the CDR3 is TGCAGTGCTGGCGACAGGGACAGACGGCATTTT. Its protein is CSAGDRDRRHF.

With respect to this clone: Different DNA sequences within this sample yield the same CDR3. The rearrangement uses TRBV29-1 and TRBJ1-3, with D uncertain. The germline V gene has CDR1 SQVTM and CDR2 ANQGSEA. V lost 7 bases, J lost 4 bases, and 8 bases lay in between. The CDR3 sequence is 11 residues long. The CDR3 DNA reads TGCAGCGGAGGGTCAGGAAACACCATATATTTT. It codes for CSGGSGNTIYF.